The 30 T cell receptor beta chains below all came from one sample that was sequenced in a study of CD8+ T cells in alopecia areata. cDNA serving as the sequencing template came from extracted, reverse transcribed RNA. Assay: immunoSEQ multiplex PCR; the TCRdb copy retains only in-frame clones and omits some. The table includes 200,000 or so clones, 50% to 60% detected once. The sample in question was CD4+ T cells sorted from blood, obtained at week 0. Source of these receptors: a human donor with alopecia areata.

The chain employs TRBV30 and TRBJ1-2; unclear D gene. CDR1 GTSNPN and CDR2 SVGIG come from the germline V gene (reference sequence). With 0 bases removed from V and 4 bases from J, the gap between germline ends came to 12 bases. The CDR3 loop spans 14 amino acids. The CDR3: CAWSVHGGVYGYTF. CDR3 nucleotides: TGTGCCTGGAGTGTACACGGTGGGGTCTATGGCTACACCTTC.

This clone was found a few times. The gene calls are TRBV29-1 and TRBJ1-2, with 7 bases identical to TRBD1. In germline, CDR1 is SQVTM, CDR2 ANQGSEA. There are 12 residues in the CDR3. The V gene end was trimmed by 7 bases and the J gene end by 4 bases; junction bases not matched to a gene: 6. The CDR3 reads CSGGQTSYGYTF. Here the CDR3 DNA reads TGCAGCGGGGGACAGACCAGCTATGGCTACACCTTC.

This chain connects TRBV19 to TRBJ1-5; D possibly corresponds to TRBD1 (6 bases). V lost 1 base and J lost 4, with 11 bases in between. The germline V gene has CDR1 LNHDA and CDR2 SQIVND (reference sequence). The CDR3 loop spans 15 amino acids. CDR3 loop: CASSIAHRANQPQHF. The CDR3 nucleotides read TGTGCCAGTAGTATAGCTCACAGGGCAAATCAGCCCCAGCATTTT.

In this sample, this clone turned up once. The chain carries TRBV14 and TRBJ1-2, with D perhaps TRBD1 (5 bases). This CDR3 comprises 14 residues. Germline-derived CDR1 and CDR2 are SGHDN and FVKESK. Deletions cut 1 base from V and 7 bases from J, with 13 bases between. This CDR3 is CASSQVQGVGGYTF. The CDR3 region has the DNA TGTGCCAGCAGCCAAGTACAAGGGGTCGGTGGCTACACCTTC.

The rearrangement joins TRBV30 to TRBJ1-1; D may be TRBD1 (5 bases). From germline, CDR1 is GTSNPN and CDR2 SVGIG (reference sequence). The CDR3 has 15 amino acids. V gave up 0 bases and J gave up 2 bases, with 13 bases separating them. The CDR3 protein is CAWSVQVTVNTEAFF. In nucleotides, the CDR3 is TGTGCCTGGAGTGTACAGGTGACAGTCAACACTGAAGCTTTCTTT.

V usage is TRBV29-1 and J usage is TRBJ2-7; possible D gene TRBD1, 6 bases. Trimming took off 4 bases at V and 2 bases at J, with 12 bases between the two ends. Germline CDR1 and CDR2: SQVTM and ANQGSEA. The CDR3 runs to 13 residues. This CDR3 is CSVGGTLTYEQYF. The CDR3 DNA follows: TGCAGCGTTGGGGGGACACTCACCTACGAGCAGTACTTC.

This sequence joins TRBV5-4 and TRBJ2-5, with 8 bases that match TRBD1. Germline CDR1 SGHNT, CDR2 YYREEE (reference sequence). The CDR3 extends over 14 amino acids. V gave up 2 bases and J gave up 3 bases; unmatched junction bases: 3. The CDR3 reads CASSFKQGEETQYF. The CDR3 coding sequence is TGTGCCAGCAGCTTTAAACAGGGGGAAGAGACCCAGTACTTC.

The chain couples TRBV5-1 to TRBJ2-4, with D unclear. Trimming stripped 3 bases from V and 0 bases from J, with 7 bases between. CDR1 and CDR2 (germline): SGHRS, YFSETQ. The CDR3 is made up of 14 amino acids. The CDR3 nucleotides are TGCGCCAGCAGCTCCTCTCTAGCCAAAAACATTCAGTACTTC. Translation: CASSSSLAKNIQYF.

V usage is TRBV30 and J usage is TRBJ1-2; tentative D call: TRBD1 (5 bases). From germline, CDR1 is GTSNPN and CDR2 SVGIG (reference sequence). Trimming left V 3 bases short and J 4 bases short, with 21 bases between. CDR3 length: 16 amino acids. The CDR3 protein is CAWSPPGRGSIYGYTF. The DNA of the CDR3 is TGTGCCTGGAGCCCTCCGGGGCGCGGAAGTATCTATGGCTACACCTTC.

This clone came up a few times. The J gene is TRBJ1-2, the V gene TRBV6-1; D unresolved. This CDR3 has 14 amino acids. V lost 3 bases to trimming and J lost 0 bases, with 8 bases between them. Germline V lookup: CDR1 MNHNS, CDR2 SASEGT. CDR3 amino acids: CASSEGEPNYGYTF. CDR3 in DNA: TGTGCCAGCAGTGAGGGCGAACCTAACTATGGCTACACCTTC.

The chain employs TRBV14 and TRBJ1-2; D is perhaps TRBD1 (5 bases). V lost 2 bases, J lost 2 bases, and 15 bases lay in between. This CDR3 has 16 amino acids. In germline, CDR1 is SGHDN, CDR2 FVKESK. This chain's CDR3 is CASSQKTGVKNYGYTF. For the CDR3, the DNA is TGTGCCAGCAGCCAAAAAACGGGGGTGAAGAACTATGGCTACACCTTC.

This chain connects TRBV5-6 to TRBJ2-3; D is ambiguous. CDR3 length: 13 amino acids. V lost 3 bases and J lost 6, with 11 bases in between. Germline-derived CDR1 and CDR2 are SGHDT and YYEEEE. The DNA for the CDR3 is TGTGCCAGCAGCTCTTACGTGTCCGATACGCAGTATTTT. Encoded protein: CASSSYVSDTQYF.

V usage is TRBV7-3 and J usage is TRBJ1-1; no reliable D call. The V end was cut by 2 bases, the J end by 1 base, with 5 bases between. The CDR3 sequence is 13 residues long. In germline, CDR1 is SGHTA, CDR2 FQGTGA. CDR3 sequence: CASSLVENTEAFF. The CDR3 DNA reads as TGTGCCAGCAGCTTAGTCGAGAACACTGAAGCTTTCTTT. The full variable domain, rest sourced from reference TRBV7-3 and TRBJ1-1, is GAGVSQTPSNKVTEKGKYVELRCDPISGHTALYWYRQSLGQGPEFLIYFQGTGAADDSGLPNDRFFAVRPEGSVSTLKIQRTERGDSAVYLCASSLVENTEAFFGQGTRLTVV.

The gene calls are TRBV9 and TRBJ2-7; 11 nucleotides align to TRBD1. The V and J ends lost 2 bases and 5 bases, in that order; junction bases with no gene match: 3. Germline V gene data show CDR1 as SGDLS and CDR2 as YYNGEE. The CDR3 consists of 14 residues. The CDR3 DNA sequence: TGTGCCAGCAGCGTCGGGACAGGGGGTCACGAGCAGTACTTC. Translation gives CASSVGTGGHEQYF.

V gene TRBV29-1 combines with J gene TRBJ1-1; D unresolved. Trimming took off 7 bases at V and 1 base at J, with 10 bases between the two ends. Germline V lookup: CDR1 SQVTM, CDR2 ANQGSEA. The CDR3 loop spans 12 amino acids. In DNA, the CDR3 is TGCAGCGGCGGACGGAAGAACACTGAAGCTTTCTTT. Protein sequence: CSGGRKNTEAFF.

This clone was seen a handful of times. This rearrangement joins TRBV7-2 to TRBJ2-1, with TRBD1 matching over 7 bases. Per germline, CDR1 SGHTA and CDR2 FQGNSA. V shed 5 bases, J shed 4 bases, and the junction held 8 bases outside the gene matches. CDR3 length: 15 residues. CDR3 sequence: CASSPTTTGYNEQFF. The CDR3, as DNA: TGTGCCAGCAGCCCCACGACGACAGGGTACAATGAGCAGTTCTTC.

This clone has a handful of counts. The chain carries TRBV12-5 and TRBJ2-3; D is unclear. CDR1 and CDR2 from the germline V gene are LGHNT and FRNRAP. Trimming took 3 bases from V and 2 from J, leaving 6 bases between them. The CDR3 totals 13 residues. CDR3 sequence reads: CASGFEVTDTQYF. The CDR3 DNA sequence: TGTGCTAGTGGTTTCGAGGTCACAGATACGCAGTATTTT.

The chain joins TRBV29-1 to TRBJ1-1; D is possibly TRBD1 (5 bases). CDR1 is SQVTM, CDR2 ANQGSEA, per germline. This CDR3 is 12 amino acids long. Trimming removed 0 bases at V and 10 bases at J, with 12 bases between. CDR3 amino acids: CSVEDQGVGAFF. The CDR3 region has the DNA TGCAGCGTTGAAGATCAAGGGGTTGGAGCTTTCTTT.

The V call is TRBV29-1, the J call TRBJ2-3; TRBD2 is a possible D gene (6 bases). V lost 6 bases and J lost 6, with 13 bases in between. CDR3 length: 12 residues. Per the germline V gene, CDR1 is SQVTM and CDR2 is ANQGSEA. Here the CDR3 reads CSVAMGLDTQYF. The CDR3, as DNA: TGCAGCGTCGCTATGGGACTGGATACGCAGTATTTT.

The rearrangement links TRBV30 to TRBJ2-1, with 10 bases that match TRBD2. This CDR3 has 14 amino acids. V shed 4 bases and J 4 bases; nucleotides not matched to a gene: 4. Per the germline V gene, CDR1 is GTSNPN and CDR2 is SVGIG (reference sequence). DNA of the CDR3: TGTGCCTGGAAACCTAGCGGGAGTTACAATGAGCAGTTCTTC. Translating it yields CAWKPSGSYNEQFF.

This chain uses TRBV6-1 with TRBJ1-2; 8 bases are a match to TRBD1. The junction had 5 bases not matched to a gene; V was cut back by 6 bases and J by 2 bases. This CDR3 contains 14 residues. The germline V gene has CDR1 MNHNS and CDR2 SASEGT. CDR3 loop: CASRSGTGNYGYTF. The CDR3 DNA reads TGTGCCAGCAGATCCGGGACAGGAAACTATGGCTACACCTTC.

The sample holds a few counts of this clone. J is TRBJ2-1 and V is TRBV6-5, with D perhaps matching TRBD2 (5 bases). The CDR3 contains 12 residues. With 4 bases removed from V and 10 bases from J, the gap between germline ends came to 11 bases. CDR1 is MNHEY, CDR2 SVGAGI, per germline. The CDR3 DNA is TGTGCCAGCAGTTGGAGCGGTGGGGAGCAGTTCTTC. Encoded protein: CASSWSGGEQFF.

This clone has only a few counts. This chain uses TRBV29-1 with TRBJ2-3, with 8 bases lining up with TRBD1. With 3 bases clipped from V and 5 bases from J, the junction kept 7 bases outside the gene matches. Germline V CDR1 and CDR2: SQVTM, ANQGSEA. The CDR3 runs to 14 residues. The CDR3 loop is CSVEKGQGGDTQYF. In nucleotides, the CDR3 is TGCAGCGTTGAGAAAGGACAGGGCGGAGATACGCAGTATTTT.

As to this clone: A junction end diverges from the germline sequence, so it may reflect a read error. This chain uses TRBV6-1 with TRBJ1-2, with unresolved D. Germline V CDR1 and CDR2: MNHNS, SASEGT. This CDR3 spans 11 amino acids. In DNA form, the CDR3 reads TGTGCCAGCAGTGTGCACCGAGACATAAACTTC. Protein: CASSVHRDINF.

This clone was found a few times. The V gene is TRBV25-1, the J gene TRBJ2-5; D gene ambiguous. The V and J ends lost 5 bases and 0 bases respectively, with 13 bases between them. Germline CDR1 and CDR2: MGHDK and SYGVNS. The CDR3 consists of 15 residues. In DNA, the CDR3 is TGTGCCAGCAGTCCACAACAGTGGAACCAAGAGACCCAGTACTTC. Protein product: CASSPQQWNQETQYF.

On this clone itself: Other DNA sequences in this specimen translate into the identical CDR3. V and J are TRBV6-5 and TRBJ2-3, with D perhaps matching TRBD2 (5 bases). Deletions cut 0 bases from V and 6 bases from J, with 10 bases between. This CDR3 contains 14 residues. The germline CDR1 and CDR2 sequences are MNHEY and SVGAGI. DNA for the CDR3: TGTGCCAGCAGTTACTCAACTAGAGCTGATACGCAGTATTTT. It specifies CASSYSTRADTQYF.

The chain employs TRBV9 and TRBJ2-6, with a weak D call TRBD1 (5 bases). CDR1 and CDR2 from the germline V gene are SGDLS and YYNGEE. The CDR3 contains 15 residues. Trimming stripped 0 bases from V and 4 bases from J, with 8 bases between. The CDR3 reads CASSVGQGGANVLTF. The CDR3 bases are TGTGCCAGCAGCGTAGGGCAGGGCGGGGCCAACGTCCTGACTTTC.

The gene calls are TRBV5-6 and TRBJ1-5, with TRBD1 matching over 9 bases. The CDR3 has 18 residues. V trimming: 0 bases; J trimming: 5 bases; junction bases outside the gene matches: 12. Germline lookup yields CDR1 SGHDT and CDR2 YYEEEE. The CDR3 DNA is TGTGCCAGCAGCTTGGGATTCTCGGCCAGGGACAGGGATCAGCCCCAGCATTTT. Its translation: CASSLGFSARDRDQPQHF.

The chain uses TRBV27 and TRBJ2-5; 9 positions match TRBD1. Near its end, the DNA agrees better with TRBJ2-7, so the J call may be wrong. The germline gives CDR1 MNHEY, CDR2 SMNVEV (reference sequence). This CDR3 comprises 16 residues. The CDR3 nucleotides are TGTGCCAGCAGTTTATCGGGACAGGGAGGTACCTACGAGCAGTACTTC. Amino acids: CASSLSGQGGTYEQYF.

The J gene is TRBJ1-2, the V gene TRBV30; no clear D gene. Trimming cost V 4 bases and J 1 base, with 10 bases left between them. The CDR3 totals 13 residues. Germline-derived CDR1 and CDR2 are GTSNPN and SVGIG (reference sequence). The CDR3 here is CAWTWQFNYGYTF. Written as DNA, the CDR3 is TGTGCCTGGACTTGGCAGTTTAACTATGGCTACACCTTC.